This T cell receptor beta chain stems from a study of blood T cells in healthy people across ages. Together with a sample-barcoded 5' primer, a J-beta primer mix was included in a second PCR lasting about 7 to 11 cycles. Every cDNA molecule carried a tag from a template-switch adaptor bearing 12 random nucleotides. MiXCR was run by TCRdb on the 5' RACE reads, yielding one entry per CDR3 protein. Of about 1,500,000 distinct CDR3 sequences in the sample, 25% to 30% were seen once. The V segment lost 1 base and the J segment 6 bases; nucleotides outside the gene matches: 2. Germline CDR1 reads LGHNA; CDR2 reads YSLEER. The CDR3 loop spans 15 amino acids. This clonotype was detected ten times or more.

Input material: blood. The rearrangement links TRBV4-3 to TRBJ2-3; 12 nucleotides match TRBD2. This clonotype was obtained from a woman aged 30 to 39 in good health. CDR3 protein: CASSQVTSGSDTQYF. The CDR3 DNA reads TGCGCCAGCAGCCAAGTGACTAGCGGGAGCGATACGCAGTATTTT.